This T cell receptor (beta chain) derives from a study of cytomegalovirus exposure and HLA in healthy donors. Both 60 Vbeta primers and 13 Jbeta primers went into the PCR. Only in-frame clones appear in the TCRdb table, and some are missing; sequencing was by immunoSEQ multiplex PCR. Of roughly 150,000 clones detected, over 60% appear once; the ten largest clones hold 1.7%. Study-wide results and limits: Productive rates of about 87% or about 30% were seen for most TCR beta V segments in an earlier analysis. Across HLA loci, a later analysis found differing TCR association rates, with DRB1 most and HLA-C fewest. In a later analysis, several top co-occurrence clusters appeared linked to parvovirus B19, influenza, CMV and Epstein-Barr virus.

About this clone itself: Its antigen is still unknown. This may be a read error: a much more frequent sequence differs by one nucleotide. Additional DNA sequences in this sample encode the identical CDR3.

Trimming removed 4 bases from V and 0 bases from J, with 3 bases in between. Germline values: CDR1 MNHNY, CDR2 SVGAGI (reference sequence). CDR3 length: 12 residues. The sample taken for sequencing was PBMCs. This rearrangement joins TRBV6-6 to TRBJ1-1; no clear D gene. This receptor was identified in a woman aged 30 to 39 in good health and CMV-seronegative. The CDR3 DNA is TGTGCCAGCAGTTTATTGAACACTGAAGCTTTCTTT. Amino acid sequence: CASSLLNTEAFF.